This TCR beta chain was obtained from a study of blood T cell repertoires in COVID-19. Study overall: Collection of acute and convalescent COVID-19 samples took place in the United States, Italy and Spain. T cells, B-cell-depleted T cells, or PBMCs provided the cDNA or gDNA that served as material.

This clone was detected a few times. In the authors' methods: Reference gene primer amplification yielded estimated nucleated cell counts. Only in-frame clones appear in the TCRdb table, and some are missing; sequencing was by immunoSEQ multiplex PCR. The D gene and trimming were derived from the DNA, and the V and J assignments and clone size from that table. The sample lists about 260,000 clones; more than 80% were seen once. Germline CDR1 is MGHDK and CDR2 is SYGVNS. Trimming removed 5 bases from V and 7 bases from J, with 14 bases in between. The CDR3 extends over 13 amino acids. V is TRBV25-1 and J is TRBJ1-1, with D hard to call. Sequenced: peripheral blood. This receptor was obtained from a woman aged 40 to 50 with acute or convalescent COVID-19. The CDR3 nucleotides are TGTGCCAGCAGTCAACCGGGTGCGGGTGAAGCTTTCTTT. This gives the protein CASSQPGAGEAFF.